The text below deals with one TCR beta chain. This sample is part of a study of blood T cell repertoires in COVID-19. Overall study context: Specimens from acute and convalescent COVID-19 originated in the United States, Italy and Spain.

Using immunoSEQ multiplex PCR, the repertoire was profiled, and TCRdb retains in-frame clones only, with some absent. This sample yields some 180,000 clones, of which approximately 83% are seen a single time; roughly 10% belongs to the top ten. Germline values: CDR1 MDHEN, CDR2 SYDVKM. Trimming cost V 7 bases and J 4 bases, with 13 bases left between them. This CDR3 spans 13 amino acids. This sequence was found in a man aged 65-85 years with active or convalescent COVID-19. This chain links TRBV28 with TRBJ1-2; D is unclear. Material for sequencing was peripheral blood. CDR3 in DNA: TGTGCCAGCAACGGCGCGGCGTCCTATGGCTACACCTTC. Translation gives CASNGAASYGYTF.